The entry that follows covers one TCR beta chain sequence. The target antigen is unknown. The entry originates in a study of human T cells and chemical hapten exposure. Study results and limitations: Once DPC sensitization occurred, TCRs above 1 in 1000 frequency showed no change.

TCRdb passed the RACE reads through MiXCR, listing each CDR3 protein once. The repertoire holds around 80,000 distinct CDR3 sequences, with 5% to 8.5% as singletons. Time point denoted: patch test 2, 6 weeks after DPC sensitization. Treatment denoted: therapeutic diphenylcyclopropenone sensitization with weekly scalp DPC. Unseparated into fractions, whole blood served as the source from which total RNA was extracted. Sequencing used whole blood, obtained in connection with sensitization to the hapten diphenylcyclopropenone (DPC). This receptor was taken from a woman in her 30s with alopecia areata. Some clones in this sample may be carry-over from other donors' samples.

The CDR3 here is CASRIVDSYGFYF. For the CDR3, the DNA is TGTGCCAGCAGAATAGTCGACAGTTACGGTTTTTACTTC. V and J are TRBV6-6 and TRBJ2-7; possibly TRBD1 for D (5 bases). Trimming stripped 6 bases from V and 13 bases from J, with 22 bases between. This CDR3 region has 13 residues. Germline V CDR1 and CDR2: MNHNY, SVGAGI (reference sequence).